This T cell receptor (beta chain) was recovered during a study of T cells in Graves' hyperthyroidism and ophthalmopathy. Study-level results: Model predictions of ophthalmopathy came a median roughly 6.7 months before onset.

Graves' hyperthyroidism is called stable when ophthalmopathy does not progress within 18 months. Diagnoses rested on clinical symptoms, serum thyroxine and TRAb, thyroid ultrasound and orbital computed tomography. Regions amplified from RNA transcripts were the TCR beta CDR3 regions. TCR CDR3 underwent first-round RT-PCR with the HTBI primer set. MiXCR, run by TCRdb on the multiplex PCR reads, gives a single entry per CDR3 protein. The sample includes about 560,000 distinct CDR3 sequences, just over 45% of them seen just once. The table lists this clonotype with many counts. Its antigen remains unknown. The CDR3 spans 14 residues. V was shortened by 3 bases and J by 3 bases, with 14 bases between the two germline ends. Germline CDR1 SQVTM, CDR2 ANQGSEA.

V usage is TRBV29-1 and J usage is TRBJ2-5, with D unclear. The sample comprised peripheral blood or thyroid tissue (not recorded which). This TCR came from a woman aged 18-29 years with Graves' hyperthyroidism. For the CDR3, the DNA is TGCAGCGTTGAGGGTTCCCCCCGAGAAGAGACCCAGTACTTC. Translating gives CSVEGSPREETQYF.